Listed here are 2 T cell receptor beta chains from one sample, sequenced in a study of response to subunit inactivated influenza vaccine. MiXCR was run by TCRdb on the RT-PCR reads, yielding one entry per CDR3 protein. The sample lists approximately 500,000 distinct CDR3 sequences; around 15% were seen once. This sample comprised PBMCs from blood, obtained 11 to 12 days after vaccination. Receptors originate from a man in his forties or fifties who received an inactivated influenza vaccine.

The chain links TRBV20-1 to TRBJ1-5; D remains ambiguous. Germline loops: CDR1 DFQATT, CDR2 SNEGSKA (reference sequence). The CDR3 length is 13 residues. V lost 3 bases, J lost 1 base, and 7 bases lay in between. The CDR3 protein is CSASYTSNQPQHF. In nucleotides, the CDR3 is TGCAGTGCTAGCTACACGAGCAATCAGCCCCAGCATTTT.

This clonotype was counted many times. The chain carries TRBV5-1 and TRBJ1-1, with TRBD1 as a possible D gene (6 bases). The CDR3 sequence is 16 residues long. Germline V gene lookup returns CDR1 SGHRS and CDR2 YFSETQ. Trimming took 0 bases from V and 2 from J, leaving 14 bases between them. The CDR3 coding sequence is TGCGCCAGCAGCTTGGGGGCGGGGGCGGTTAACACTGAAGCTTTCTTT. Residues: CASSLGAGAVNTEAFF. The variable domain in full, completed from reference TRBV5-1 and TRBJ1-1, reads KAGVTQTPRYLIKTRGQQVTLSCSPISGHRSVSWYQQTPGQGLQFLFEYFSETQRNKGNFPGRFSGRQFSNSRSEMNVSTLELGDSALYLCASSLGAGAVNTEAFFGQGTRLTVV.